Below are 30 T cell receptor beta chains sequenced from a single sample in a study of regulatory T cells in long-lasting Graves disease. HTBI primers from iRepertoire and Arm-PCR of CDR3 regions yielded the TCR beta libraries. MiXCR was run by TCRdb on the multiplex PCR reads, yielding one entry per CDR3 protein. The sample holds 400,000 or so distinct CDR3 sequences, around a quarter seen once. The time point: persistent/refractory GD, antithyroid drugs over 5 years with positive TRAb. RNA from PBMCs was the source of the TCR library. Source: peripheral blood mononuclear cells (PBMCs), taken when the disease was refractory, from a patient treated with antithyroid drugs. These receptors all come from a female donor with Graves disease.

The chain recombines TRBV12-3 or TRBV12-4 with TRBJ1-4; TRBD1 is a possible D gene (6 bases). The CDR3 is made up of 15 amino acids. Trimming removed 1 base at V and 8 bases at J, with 14 bases between. CDR3 sequence (DNA): TGTGCCAGCAGTTTAGGACCACAGGGTGGCGAAAAACTGTTTTTT. Translated: CASSLGPQGGEKLFF.

Comment on this clonotype: The junction does not match germline at one end; this may be a read error. V gene TRBV29-1 combines with J gene TRBJ1-2; 7 bases agree with TRBD1. This CDR3 has 15 amino acids. Germline-derived CDR1 and CDR2 are SQVTM and ANQGSEA. The CDR3 spells CSVEEGADDTYGYTF. CDR3 nucleotides: TGCAGCGTGGAAGAGGGGGCCGATGACACTTATGGCTACACCTTC. The complete variable domain, with remaining parts taken from reference TRBV29-1 and TRBJ1-2, reads SAVISQKPSRDICQRGTSLTIQCQVDSQVTMMFWYRQQPGQSLTLIATANQGSEATYESGFVIDKFPISRPNLTFSTLTVSNMSPEDSSIYLCSVEEGADDTYGYTFGSGTRLTVV.

The V gene is TRBV29-1, the J gene TRBJ1-1; no definite D call. In germline, CDR1 is SQVTM, CDR2 ANQGSEA. Trimming shortened V by 4 bases and J by 4 bases, and 10 bases separated the two germline ends. The CDR3 spans 12 residues. The CDR3 loop is CSVVLGRTEAFF. The CDR3 bases are TGCAGCGTTGTCTTGGGCCGCACTGAAGCTTTCTTT. Based on the CDR3 plus reference TRBV29-1 and TRBJ1-1, the full variable domain is SAVISQKPSRDICQRGTSLTIQCQVDSQVTMMFWYRQQPGQSLTLIATANQGSEATYESGFVIDKFPISRPNLTFSTLTVSNMSPEDSSIYLCSVVLGRTEAFFGQGTRLTVV.

This clonotype was seen many times. This rearrangement joins TRBV15 to TRBJ2-7; tentative D call: TRBD2 (5 bases). This CDR3 has 15 amino acids. Germline-derived CDR1 and CDR2 are LNHNV and YYDKDF (reference sequence). The V gene lost 4 bases and the J gene lost 0 bases, with 13 bases spanning the gap. The CDR3 region is CATSKPGLSSYEQYF. CDR3 sequence (DNA): TGTGCCACCAGCAAACCGGGATTGAGCTCCTACGAGCAGTACTTC.

This clonotype showed up just a few times. One junction end does not reproduce the germline sequence, and a read error may be involved. The gene calls are TRBV7-2 and TRBJ1-5; possible D gene TRBD1, 5 bases. This CDR3 contains 14 residues. Germline-derived CDR1 and CDR2 are SGHTA and FQGNSA. The CDR3, as DNA: TGTGTCAGCACCCTCGTAGGGGAGAGACAGCCCCAGCATTTT. Encoded protein: CVSTLVGERQPQHF.

At least ten counts were recorded for this clonotype. This sequence joins TRBV6-5 and TRBJ1-2, with 11 bases lining up with TRBD1. The CDR3 has 14 residues. The junction had 0 bases not matched to a gene; V was cut back by 2 bases and J by 4 bases. Germline V gives CDR1 MNHEY, CDR2 SVGAGI. The CDR3 sequence: CASSYGTGGYGYTF. CDR3 nucleotide sequence: TGTGCCAGCAGTTACGGGACAGGGGGCTATGGCTACACCTTC.

Many counts were recorded for this clonotype. CDR3 in DNA: TGTGCCGTAGTCCCGGACCCCGTGGGGAGGACCCAGTACTTC. Protein: CAVVPDPVGRTQYF. The chain joins TRBV28 to TRBJ2-5, with D perhaps TRBD2 (5 bases). CDR3 length: 14 amino acids. Germline CDR1 and CDR2: MDHEN and SYDVKM. V was pared by 11 bases and J by 7 bases, with 23 bases between.

The chain carries TRBV19 and TRBJ1-2; 7 nucleotides line up with TRBD1. Germline loops: CDR1 LNHDA, CDR2 SQIVND (reference sequence). V lost 6 bases and J lost 7; bases outside the gene matches: 8. The CDR3 is 13 amino acids. CDR3 amino acids: CASSQTGAVGYTF. For the CDR3, the DNA is TGTGCCAGTAGCCAAACAGGGGCCGTTGGCTACACCTTC.

The genes are TRBV6-1 and TRBJ2-4; possibly TRBD2 for D (5 bases). Germline V gene sequence: CDR1 MNHNS, CDR2 SASEGT. The CDR3 length is 16 residues. The ends were cut back, 3 bases at V and 0 bases at J, with 12 bases in the middle. DNA of the CDR3: TGTGCCAGCAGTGATGAGCGGTTAGGAGCCAAAAACATTCAGTACTTC. As protein: CASSDERLGAKNIQYF.

In this sample, this clonotype turned up a few times. The genes are TRBV6-2 or TRBV6-3 and TRBJ2-5, with 8 bases identical to TRBD1. Trimming cost V 6 bases and J 4 bases; bases outside gene matches: 16. Germline CDR1 is MNHEY and CDR2 is SVGEGT. The CDR3 has 17 amino acids. The CDR3 is CASSQQGVGPQGETQYF. DNA of the CDR3: TGTGCCAGCAGCCAACAGGGGGTGGGGCCTCAAGGAGAGACCCAGTACTTC.

V is TRBV12-3 or TRBV12-4 and J is TRBJ1-1, with a weak D call TRBD1 (6 bases). V was shortened by 4 bases and J by 11 bases, with 26 bases between the two germline ends. The CDR3 loop spans 16 amino acids. The CDR3 nucleotides are TGTGCCAGCAGTTACTCGAGAGGACAGACCATTGGGAGTGCTTTCTTT. Protein sequence: CASSYSRGQTIGSAFF.

V and J are TRBV19 and TRBJ2-2, with D possibly being TRBD1 (6 bases). V lost 7 bases to trimming and J lost 8 bases, with 17 bases between them. The CDR3 length is 14 residues. CDR1 and CDR2 from the germline V gene are LNHDA and SQIVND (reference sequence). The CDR3 DNA reads as TGTGCCAGTACCCTGACAGGTCCGACAGGGGAGCTGTTTTTT. This codes for CASTLTGPTGELFF. Based on the CDR3 plus reference TRBV19 and TRBJ2-2, the full variable domain is DGGITQSPKYLFRKEGQNVTLSCEQNLNHDAMYWYRQDPGQGLRLIYYSQIVNDFQKGDIAEGYSVSREKKESFPLTVTSAQKNPTAFYLCASTLTGPTGELFFGEGSRLTVL.

This chain joins TRBV7-9 and TRBJ2-5; no clear D. Trimming cost V 4 bases and J 4 bases, with 16 bases left between them. The germline V gene has CDR1 SEHNR and CDR2 FQNEAQ (reference sequence). The CDR3 totals 15 residues. The CDR3 nucleotides are TGTGCCAGCAGCTCCCCCTCCGTGGGCCGAGAGACCCAGTACTTC. This translates into CASSSPSVGRETQYF.

This clonotype came up a few times. The V gene is TRBV7-2, the J gene TRBJ2-7, with 12 bases identical to TRBD1. The ends lost 1 base at V and 7 bases at J; junction bases unmatched: 8. CDR1 and CDR2 from the germline V gene are SGHTA and FQGNSA. CDR3 size: 16 residues. DNA for the CDR3: TGTGCCAGCAGCTTAGAAGGGACAGGGGGCATCTGGGAGCAGTACTTC. Translated, it gives CASSLEGTGGIWEQYF. Based on the CDR3 plus reference TRBV7-2 and TRBJ2-7, the full variable domain is GAGVSQSPSNKVTEKGKDVELRCDPISGHTALYWYRQSLGQGLEFLIYFQGNSAPDKSGLPSDRFSAERTGGSVSTLTIQRTQQEDSAVYLCASSLEGTGGIWEQYFGPGTRLTVT.

This clonotype has just a few counts. V gene TRBV7-2 combines with J gene TRBJ2-1; D gene unclear. The CDR3 loop spans 15 amino acids. The germline gives CDR1 SGHTA, CDR2 FQGNSA. The ends were cut back, 2 bases at V and 6 bases at J, with 14 bases in the middle. Written as DNA, the CDR3 is TGTGCCAGCAGCTTATACGGTCCCGAGAGCAATGAGCAGTTCTTC. Its protein product is CASSLYGPESNEQFF. Drawing the rest from reference TRBV7-2 and TRBJ2-1, the complete variable domain is GAGVSQSPSNKVTEKGKDVELRCDPISGHTALYWYRQSLGQGLEFLIYFQGNSAPDKSGLPSDRFSAERTGGSVSTLTIQRTQQEDSAVYLCASSLYGPESNEQFFGPGTRLTVL.

This clonotype was counted at least ten times. The rearrangement uses TRBV19 and TRBJ2-4; D is perhaps TRBD1 (6 bases). Trimming left V 7 bases short and J 8 bases short, with 15 bases between. The CDR3 loop spans 13 amino acids. From germline, CDR1 is LNHDA and CDR2 SQIVND (reference sequence). The CDR3: CASNQQGSYIQYF. The CDR3 DNA sequence: TGTGCCAGTAATCAACAGGGAAGTTACATTCAGTACTTC. Full variable domain (missing parts from reference TRBV19 and TRBJ2-4): DGGITQSPKYLFRKEGQNVTLSCEQNLNHDAMYWYRQDPGQGLRLIYYSQIVNDFQKGDIAEGYSVSREKKESFPLTVTSAQKNPTAFYLCASNQQGSYIQYFGAGTRLSVL.

This clonotype was picked up many times. The chain recombines TRBV11-2 with TRBJ1-1, with unresolved D. Germline V CDR1 and CDR2: SGHAT, FQNNGV. Trimming cost V 8 bases and J 8 bases, with 12 bases left between them. The CDR3 is 11 amino acids. CDR3 in DNA: TGTGCCAGCGGTCCGATCAAAGAAGCTTTCTTT. It yields the protein CASGPIKEAFF.

This clonotype has a handful of counts. A junction boundary mismatches the germline segment, possibly from a read error. This chain uses TRBV18 with TRBJ2-7; TRBD2 aligns across 9 bases. The CDR3 has 15 amino acids. CDR1 KGHSH and CDR2 LQKENI come from the germline V gene. The CDR3 DNA reads as TGTGCCAGCTCCCCACCTAGCGGGATATCCTACGAGCAGTACTTC. Protein product: CASSPPSGISYEQYF.

This clonotype was found a few times. This chain joins TRBV28 and TRBJ1-4, with TRBD1 as a possible D gene (5 bases). Trimming stripped 2 bases from V and 12 bases from J, with 10 bases between. The CDR3 length is 12 residues. In germline, CDR1 is MDHEN, CDR2 SYDVKM. In DNA, the CDR3 is TGTGCCAGCAGTTTACTGCAGGGACAACTGTTTTTT. Translated: CASSLLQGQLFF. Supplemented by reference TRBV28 and TRBJ1-4, the full variable domain reads DVKVTQSSRYLVKRTGEKVFLECVQDMDHENMFWYRQDPGLGLRLIYFSYDVKMKEKGDIPEGYSVSREKKERFSLILESASTNQTSMYLCASSLLQGQLFFGSGTQLSVL.

The V and J genes are TRBV5-4 and TRBJ2-5; D gene unclear. The CDR3 consists of 13 residues. The germline CDR1 and CDR2 sequences are SGHNT and YYREEE (reference sequence). Trimming left V 1 base short and J 1 base short, with 5 bases between. The CDR3 is CASSLPGQETQYF. In DNA form, the CDR3 reads TGTGCCAGCAGCTTGCCTGGCCAAGAGACCCAGTACTTC.

The chain is built from TRBV30 and TRBJ1-1; D may be TRBD1 (6 bases). This CDR3 is built from 13 residues. The germline V and J ends were trimmed by 7 bases and 3 bases, with 15 bases remaining between them. Germline assignment: CDR1 GTSNPN and CDR2 SVGIG (reference sequence). The CDR3: CALARDKDTEAFF. As DNA, the CDR3 is TGTGCCTTAGCCCGGGACAAAGACACTGAAGCTTTCTTT.

V gene TRBV20-1 combines with J gene TRBJ1-2, with 7 bases matching TRBD1. Trimming removed 0 bases from V and 7 bases from J; junction bases left unmatched: 11. CDR1 and CDR2 (germline): DFQATT, SNEGSKA (reference sequence). CDR3 length: 15 amino acids. The CDR3 coding sequence is TGCAGTGCTAGAGATCAAACAGGGGTAATGAGTGGCTACACCTTC. Its protein product is CSARDQTGVMSGYTF.

V is TRBV12-3 or TRBV12-4 and J is TRBJ2-7; 7 nucleotides agree with TRBD1. There are 13 residues in the CDR3. The V gene end was trimmed by 6 bases and the J gene end by 4 bases; junction bases not matched to a gene: 6. CDR3 in DNA: TGTGCCAGCAGGAGGGGACAGAGATACGAGCAGTACTTC. This translates into CASRRGQRYEQYF.

This chain connects TRBV6-1 to TRBJ2-4; 11 bases map to TRBD1. CDR1 and CDR2 (germline): MNHNS, SASEGT. The CDR3 loop spans 17 amino acids. Trimming removed 5 bases from V and 3 bases from J; junction bases left unmatched: 9. As DNA, the CDR3 is TGTGCCAGCAGTCCGAGGTGGACAGGGGGCGTCAAAAACATTCAGTACTTC. It translates to CASSPRWTGGVKNIQYF.

On this clonotype: A much bigger clone sits one base away, suggesting this may be a read error. The CDR3 carries no conserved terminal phenylalanine or tryptophan, so it likely arises from a read error. The chain carries TRBV13 and TRBJ2-5, with 8 bases aligning to TRBD1. With V trimmed by 9 bases and J by 1 base, 13 bases remained unmatched. Germline CDR1 PRHDT, CDR2 FYEKMQ (reference sequence). The CDR3 length is 16 residues. Written as DNA, the CDR3 is TGTGCCAGTGGAAAAGTGCAGGGGGCAGCCCAAGAGACCCAGTACTCC. Translated, it gives CASGKVQGAAQETQYS.

The V gene is TRBV29-1, the J gene TRBJ1-2; 9 bases are a match to TRBD1. Trimming removed 3 bases from V and 7 bases from J; junction bases left unmatched: 3. The CDR3 length is 12 residues. Germline CDR1 SQVTM, CDR2 ANQGSEA. CDR3 region: CSVDTGGSGYTF. Written as DNA, the CDR3 is TGCAGCGTTGATACAGGGGGCTCTGGCTACACCTTC.

The table lists this clonotype with a few counts. The chain has TRBV20-1 and TRBJ1-5, with D hard to call. The germline V and J ends were trimmed by 3 bases and 7 bases, with 13 bases remaining between them. The CDR3 runs to 13 residues. From germline, CDR1 is DFQATT and CDR2 SNEGSKA (reference sequence). The chain's CDR3 is CSASLGMGQPQHF. CDR3 DNA sequence: TGCAGTGCTAGTCTGGGGATGGGCCAGCCCCAGCATTTT.

This clonotype has more than one count but fewer than ten. The chain carries TRBV20-1 and TRBJ2-7; TRBD2 matches at 7 bases. The J segment lost 6 bases and the V segment lost 5 bases, leaving 7 bases of the junction unmatched. The CDR3 loop spans 12 amino acids. Germline V gene sequence: CDR1 DFQATT, CDR2 SNEGSKA (reference sequence). The CDR3: CSARETSFEQYF. In DNA, the CDR3 is TGCAGTGCTCGCGAGACTAGCTTCGAGCAGTACTTC.

This clonotype was counted only a few times. The chain employs TRBV20-1 and TRBJ2-5; the match to TRBD2 covers 8 bases. This CDR3 has 15 amino acids. The germline V gene has CDR1 DFQATT and CDR2 SNEGSKA (reference sequence). V was clipped by 6 bases and J by 4 bases; unmatched bases: 13. The CDR3 is CSATALAVPPETQYF. In DNA, the CDR3 is TGCAGTGCCACGGCACTAGCGGTTCCTCCAGAGACCCAGTACTTC.

This clonotype has a count of ten or more. The rearrangement joins TRBV7-2 to TRBJ2-7, with 8 bases lining up with TRBD1. The V gene end was trimmed by 3 bases and the J gene end by 4 bases; junction bases not matched to a gene: 5. There are 14 residues in the CDR3. In germline, CDR1 is SGHTA, CDR2 FQGNSA. CDR3 region: CASSFAGGAYEQYF. The CDR3 DNA reads TGTGCCAGCAGCTTCGCAGGGGGCGCGTACGAGCAGTACTTC. The full variable domain, its missing parts supplied by reference TRBV7-2 and TRBJ2-7, is GAGVSQSPSNKVTEKGKDVELRCDPISGHTALYWYRQSLGQGLEFLIYFQGNSAPDKSGLPSDRFSAERTGGSVSTLTIQRTQQEDSAVYLCASSFAGGAYEQYFGPGTRLTVT.